This TCR beta chain was recorded in a study of shared clonotypes between healthy human individuals. Points on this clone: Its antigen remains unknown.

Once extracted for a subset, genomic DNA was divided evenly among several immunoSEQ plates. Produced via immunoSEQ multiplex PCR; TCRdb's table is partial and in-frame only. This table holds over 850,000 clones, 75% to 80% found once. General study points: Non-shared clonotypes had lower generation probabilities than clonotypes shared by all four sorted-subset donors.

The CDR3 is 13 amino acids. The germline V gene encodes CDR1 SGHRS and CDR2 YFSETQ. Trimming left V 4 bases short and J 5 bases short, with 12 bases between. J is TRBJ1-1 and V is TRBV5-1; a possible D gene is TRBD1 (6 bases). The sequence derives from a man between 18 and 29 years old in good health. Some clones in this sample may be carry-over from other donors' samples. The sequencing sample was made of memory CD4+ T cells from PBMCs. Documented subset: CD45RA-negative fraction. CDR3 nucleotides: TGCGCCAGCAGCGCTCTAAGGGGGACTGAAGCTTTCTTT. Amino acids: CASSALRGTEAFF. The full variable domain, completed using reference TRBV5-1 and TRBJ1-1, is KAGVTQTPRYLIKTRGQQVTLSCSPISGHRSVSWYQQTPGQGLQFLFEYFSETQRNKGNFPGRFSGRQFSNSRSEMNVSTLELGDSALYLCASSALRGTEAFFGQGTRLTVV.